The 8 T cell receptor beta chains below were found in one sample sequenced in a study of shared clonotypes between healthy human individuals. Assay used: immunoSEQ multiplex PCR; TCRdb lists only in-frame clones, some missing. This sample yields approximately 2.1 million clones, of which more than 80% are seen a single time; under 0.45% belongs to the top ten. Sequencing input: naive CD4+ T cells from PBMCs. Subset meaning: CD45RA+ positively selected. These receptors were taken from a man younger than 30 in good health. Some clones in this sample may be carry-over from other donors' samples.

The rearrangement links TRBV30 to TRBJ2-3, with D possibly TRBD2 on 7 matching bases. Per germline, CDR1 GTSNPN and CDR2 SVGIG (reference sequence). The CDR3 length is 19 residues. V was shortened by 5 bases and J by 0 bases, with 27 bases between the two germline ends. CDR3 in amino acids: CAWDVNGGAPTPSTDTQYF. CDR3 in DNA: TGTGCCTGGGATGTCAATGGGGGGGCACCAACCCCTAGCACAGATACGCAGTATTTT.

This chain links TRBV5-1 with TRBJ2-3, with 10 bases lining up with TRBD1. V dropped 4 bases and J dropped 9; count of bases not matched to a gene: 11. Germline V gives CDR1 SGHRS, CDR2 YFSETQ. The CDR3 is 15 residues long. The CDR3 is CASSPGTGAAETQYF. As DNA, the CDR3 is TGCGCCAGCAGCCCCGGGACAGGGGCTGCCGAGACGCAGTATTTT.

The V and J genes are TRBV5-1 and TRBJ2-1; D assignment may be TRBD1 or TRBD2 (5 bases each). Germline assignment: CDR1 SGHRS and CDR2 YFSETQ. V shed 4 bases and J shed 8 bases, with 16 bases lying between them. There are 14 residues in the CDR3. The chain's CDR3 is CASSARDLLDEQFF. The CDR3 DNA is TGCGCCAGCAGCGCCCGGGACCTTTTAGATGAGCAGTTCTTC.

The V and J genes are TRBV28 and TRBJ2-1, with TRBD2 matching over 8 bases. The germline V gene encodes CDR1 MDHEN and CDR2 SYDVKM. This CDR3 is built from 12 residues. Unmatched junction bases numbered 0, after V lost 8 bases and J lost 3 bases. The CDR3 nucleotides are TGTGCCAGCGCGGGGGGCTACAATGAGCAGTTCTTC. Its translation is CASAGGYNEQFF.

The DNA for the CDR3 is TGTGCCAGCAGTATTCGGACTAGCGGAAATTACAATGAGCAGTTCTTC. It codes for CASSIRTSGNYNEQFF. The chain links TRBV28 to TRBJ2-1; 10 bases fit TRBD2. CDR3 size: 16 residues. The germline V gene encodes CDR1 MDHEN and CDR2 SYDVKM. The J segment lost 4 bases and the V segment lost 5 bases, leaving 8 bases of the junction unmatched.

The chain couples TRBV6-5 to TRBJ1-2; no clear D gene. This CDR3 spans 13 amino acids. The germline gives CDR1 MNHEY, CDR2 SVGAGI. The V end was cut by 7 bases, the J end by 4 bases, with 13 bases between. The DNA for the CDR3 is TGTGCCAGCAAGATGCCCCCAGCCTATGGCTACACCTTC. It encodes CASKMPPAYGYTF.

This sequence joins TRBV7-2 and TRBJ2-7, with 9 bases matching TRBD1. The J segment lost 6 bases and the V segment lost 1 base, leaving 7 bases of the junction unmatched. The CDR3 has 15 amino acids. The germline V gene encodes CDR1 SGHTA and CDR2 FQGNSA. The CDR3, as DNA: TGTGCCAGCAGCTTAGTCACAGGGGGCGCGACCGAGCAGTACTTC. The encoded protein is CASSLVTGGATEQYF.

This chain connects TRBV9 to TRBJ2-3; D is unresolved. CDR3 length: 15 residues. With 0 bases removed from V and 2 bases from J, the gap between germline ends came to 10 bases. Germline V CDR1 and CDR2: SGDLS, YYNGEE. The CDR3 DNA follows: TGTGCCAGCAGCGTAGACGGTGGTTACACAGATACGCAGTATTTT. Translating gives CASSVDGGYTDTQYF.